This T cell receptor beta chain was recorded in a study of read filtering for tumor transcriptome and immune sequencing. Study context: After DNase treatment, RNA was made into whole-transcriptome libraries. Points from the study as a whole: Sorted CD138-negative bone marrow cells were not purified T cells. Dropping single-read clonotypes raised IR-seq and RNA-seq shared-clonotype correlation.

From about 400 ng of RNA, a library with molecular barcoded alpha/delta and beta/gamma adaptors was made. One entry per CDR3 protein results from TCRdb running MiXCR on the reads. The sample holds some 43,000 distinct CDR3 sequences, under 15% seen once. Every patient had bone marrow sampled while the disease was active. This clonotype was counted ten times or more. Its specificity is unknown. The V and J ends lost 5 bases and 4 bases respectively, with 15 bases between them. The germline CDR1 and CDR2 sequences are DFQATT and SNEGSKA (reference sequence). The CDR3 covers 13 residues. The sequencing input was a population of CD138-negative cells sorted from bone marrow. The clonotype was recovered from a donor aged 40 or older with multiple myeloma. The chain couples TRBV20-1 to TRBJ2-7; D is possibly TRBD2 (5 bases). DNA for the CDR3: TGCAGTGCTTCACTAGATCGACCATACGAGCAGTACTTC. This gives the protein CSASLDRPYEQYF.